This is a list of T cell receptor beta chains from one sample in a study of T cells after yellow fever vaccination. One entry per CDR3 protein results from TCRdb running MiXCR on the 5' RACE reads. The table has some 340,000 distinct CDR3 sequences, around a tenth seen once. Here the sequenced sample was CD4+ T cells sorted from PBMCs, taken 45 days after the yellow fever booster vaccination. All receptors come from a man aged 18 to 30 who received the YFV17D yellow fever vaccine. Both conserved end residues are part of each CDR3. Fields, in order: CDR3 DNA, CDR3 protein, V gene, D gene, J gene, clone size. D genes are given only for firm matches. Expanded clones get a size class; other rows say once, few or many, or leave the size out.

TGCGCCAGCAGCTCCGACAGATCGAACACTGAAGCTTTCTTT,CASSSDRSNTEAFF,TRBV5-1,-,TRBJ1-1,-
TGTGCCAGCAGCCCCGGGGGTGGGGGCGTAGAACTGGAGACCCAGTACTTC,CASSPGGGGVELETQYF,TRBV7-2,-,TRBJ2-5,-
TGCGCCAGCAGCTCACAGGGACTGGGGTCTACTTATTCACCCCTCCACTTT,CASSSQGLGSTYSPLHF,TRBV5-1,-,TRBJ1-6,-
TGCAGTGCTGGGCCGGCAGGGCGTACCTATGGCTACACCTTC,CSAGPAGRTYGYTF,TRBV20-1,-,TRBJ1-2,-
TGCGCCAGCAGCACTGCCGGGCCAGATACGCAGTATTTT,CASSTAGPDTQYF,TRBV5-1,-,TRBJ2-3,-
TGTGCCAGCCCCTCCCCGGGACAAGCTAGCACAGATACGCAGTATTTT,CASPSPGQASTDTQYF,TRBV28,-,TRBJ2-3,-
TGTGCCAGCAGCTACAGGGTACCCTACAATGAGCAGTTCTTC,CASSYRVPYNEQFF,TRBV7-3,-,TRBJ2-1,many
TGCAGCGTTGGTGGGGCTAACTATGGCTACACCTTC,CSVGGANYGYTF,TRBV29-1,-,TRBJ1-2,few
TGTGCCAGCAGTTTGTCTGTAGGCTATGGCTACACCTTC,CASSLSVGYGYTF,TRBV12-3/TRBV12-4,-,TRBJ1-2,-
TGTGCCATAAAACAGGGACGGCAAGAGACCCAGTACTTC,CAIKQGRQETQYF,TRBV6-2/TRBV6-3,-,TRBJ2-5,few
TGTGCCAGCAACTTTAACGGGGGAGAAGAGACCCAGTACTTC,CASNFNGGEETQYF,TRBV11-2,-,TRBJ2-5,-
TGTGCCAGCCGGGGGCCTGGGGCCAACGTCCTGACTTTC,CASRGPGANVLTF,TRBV6-1,-,TRBJ2-6,-
TGTGCCAGCAACATGGACTATTTCAATGGCTACACCTTC,CASNMDYFNGYTF,TRBV7-9,-,TRBJ1-2,-
TGTGCCAGCAGTTGGCCGGATCAGCCCCAGCATTTT,CASSWPDQPQHF,TRBV12-3/TRBV12-4,-,TRBJ1-5,-
TGTGCCAGCAGCTCCCACAGGGGACTTACTGAAGCTTTCTTT,CASSSHRGLTEAFF,TRBV9,TRBD1,TRBJ1-1,-
TGCGCCAGCAGCCAAGCTATTTACCGGGACAGGGTCCTCTCTGGGGCCAACGTCCTGACTTTC,CASSQAIYRDRVLSGANVLTF,TRBV4-3,TRBD1,TRBJ2-6,-
TGTGCCAGCAGTTTTCCCCCTGGTGGGAGGGAGGGGGCAGATACGCAGTATTTT,CASSFPPGGREGADTQYF,TRBV28,-,TRBJ2-3,-
TGCGCCAGCAGCCAAGCGTCTTTGAACACTGAAGCTTTCTTT,CASSQASLNTEAFF,TRBV4-3,-,TRBJ1-1,-
TGTGCCAGCGCGGGACTAGCGGGGGCCGCCTCCGGGGAGCTGTTTTTT,CASAGLAGAASGELFF,TRBV2,TRBD2,TRBJ2-2,few
TGTGCCAGCAGCTCCCAACAGGGGAGCACTGAAGCTTTCTTT,CASSSQQGSTEAFF,TRBV7-3,TRBD1,TRBJ1-1,few
TGTGCCATCAGTGATTGGGAGGGCGGGCAGCCCCAGCATTTT,CAISDWEGGQPQHF,TRBV10-3,-,TRBJ1-5,few
TGTGCCAGTAGTGGGCAGGTAAACACTGAAGCTTTCTTT,CASSGQVNTEAFF,TRBV19,-,TRBJ1-1,few
TGCGCCAGCAGCTTTTCTAGCGGGGCAGACGAGCAGTACTTC,CASSFSSGADEQYF,TRBV5-1,TRBD2,TRBJ2-7,-
TGTGCCAGCAGTGGAGGCTTTGCGGTTCACACAGATACGCAGTATTTT,CASSGGFAVHTDTQYF,TRBV2,-,TRBJ2-3,few
TGCAGTGCTAGAGACCCATGGACCGGGGCCACAGATACGCAGTATTTT,CSARDPWTGATDTQYF,TRBV20-1,-,TRBJ2-3,few
TGTGCCACGTCCTCTCGGACCGGGGAGCTGTTTTTT,CATSSRTGELFF,TRBV15,-,TRBJ2-2,-
TGTGCCAGCTCACCTACGGGATCGTGGCTTATACAGCCCCAGCATTTT,CASSPTGSWLIQPQHF,TRBV18,-,TRBJ1-5,few
TGTGCCAGCAGTGGGCCTCCAGGGAGGTTTGAGTCACCCCTCCACTTT,CASSGPPGRFESPLHF,TRBV2,-,TRBJ1-6,-
TGTGCCAGCAGCTTAGAGGGCAGACCCACAGATACGCAGTATTTT,CASSLEGRPTDTQYF,TRBV7-9,-,TRBJ2-3,-
TGTGCCAGCAGTTTAGCGTCTAGCAGGGTATCGGGATCACCCCTCCACTTT,CASSLASSRVSGSPLHF,TRBV7-2,-,TRBJ1-6,-
TGCAGTGCTAGAGATAAAGGGCTTTTGGGTGGCTACACCTTC,CSARDKGLLGGYTF,TRBV20-1,-,TRBJ1-2,few
TGTGCCAGCAGAAAAGAGGTCCCAGTTGGGGAGCAGTACTTC,CASRKEVPVGEQYF,TRBV2,-,TRBJ2-7,few
TGTGCCAGCAGTCGGACAGGGGGGGACACTGAAGCTTTCTTT,CASSRTGGDTEAFF,TRBV12-3/TRBV12-4,TRBD1,TRBJ1-1,few
TGCGCCAGCAGCCAAAACCCGGGAGCACAAGAGACCCAGTACTTC,CASSQNPGAQETQYF,TRBV5-1,-,TRBJ2-5,many
TGTGCCAGCAGCTTAGAGGGTCGGTCACCCCTCCACTTT,CASSLEGRSPLHF,TRBV7-9,-,TRBJ1-6,many
TGCGCCAGCAGCCAAATGGAGCGTCGGACAGGGATTGGCTACACCTTC,CASSQMERRTGIGYTF,TRBV4-1,TRBD1,TRBJ1-2,few
TGTGCCTGGAGTGTGGGTGGGGCTGGGGCCAACGTCCTGACTTTC,CAWSVGGAGANVLTF,TRBV30,-,TRBJ2-6,-
TGTGCCAGCAGCCCAGGCAGGACCCCTGGGGCCAACGTCCTGACTTTC,CASSPGRTPGANVLTF,TRBV3-1,-,TRBJ2-6,few
TGCAGCGGACACAGGGAGGGCGAGCAGTACTTC,CSGHREGEQYF,TRBV29-1,-,TRBJ2-7,few
TGTGCCAGTAGTATAAGGGGGTACAATCAGCCCCAGCATTTT,CASSIRGYNQPQHF,TRBV19,-,TRBJ1-5,-
TGTGCCACCAGTGGTTCGCGTTTTGAGGACACCGGGGAGCTGTTTTTT,CATSGSRFEDTGELFF,TRBV24-1,-,TRBJ2-2,-
TGTGCCAGCAGCCAAGGTGGGCTGCGAGAGACCCAGTACTTC,CASSQGGLRETQYF,TRBV3-1,-,TRBJ2-5,-
TGTGCCAGCACCGTAGGGGGTCGGACAGGAAAAAAACTGTTTTTT,CASTVGGRTGKKLFF,TRBV28,TRBD1,TRBJ1-4,few
TGCAGCGTTGTCCTGACAGTGCCCTGGAAAAATCAGCCCCAGCATTTT,CSVVLTVPWKNQPQHF,TRBV29-1,-,TRBJ1-5,many
TGCGCCAGCAGTCGTGACCAGCGGGGCGCAGATACGCAGTATTTT,CASSRDQRGADTQYF,TRBV5-1,TRBD2,TRBJ2-3,many
TGCAGTGCCACGGGGGGGCCGGGAGAGACCCAGTACTTC,CSATGGPGETQYF,TRBV20-1,TRBD2,TRBJ2-5,-
TGTGCCAGCAGTTTAGAGGGAAGGGGAGCGGGACCCAATGAGCAGTTCTTC,CASSLEGRGAGPNEQFF,TRBV12-3/TRBV12-4,TRBD2,TRBJ2-1,-
TGTGCCAGCAGTAGGGGACAGGGGTTTGACTACAATGAGCAGTTCTTC,CASSRGQGFDYNEQFF,TRBV12-3/TRBV12-4,TRBD1,TRBJ2-1,many
TGCAGTGCTCCTGGGACTAGCGGGGGGTCCCAAGAGACCCAGTACTTC,CSAPGTSGGSQETQYF,TRBV20-1,TRBD2,TRBJ2-5,few
TGTGCCAGCAGCTCCTTAGCGGGGCGGAATGAGCAGTTCTTC,CASSSLAGRNEQFF,TRBV7-3,TRBD2,TRBJ2-1,few
TGTGCCATCAGGGACAGGGAGGCTAACTATGGCTACACCTTC,CAIRDREANYGYTF,TRBV10-3,TRBD1,TRBJ1-2,-
TGCAGTGCTAGATCATATAGCGGGGGGCGTTACGAGCAGTACTTC,CSARSYSGGRYEQYF,TRBV20-1,TRBD2,TRBJ2-7,few
TGTGCCAGCAGTCTCTCAGGGCCTAGCCAGCCCCAGCATTTT,CASSLSGPSQPQHF,TRBV12-3/TRBV12-4,-,TRBJ1-5,once
TGTGCCAGCAGTTACGATACTAGCGGGGGAGGCACAGATACGCAGTATTTT,CASSYDTSGGGTDTQYF,TRBV6-5,TRBD2,TRBJ2-3,-
TGCGCCAGCAGCCGAGATAGCGGGGGGGGCACAGATACGCAGTATTTT,CASSRDSGGGTDTQYF,TRBV4-1,TRBD2,TRBJ2-3,few
TGTGCCAGCAGCTTAGAACAGGGGATAGTCACAGATACGCAGTATTTT,CASSLEQGIVTDTQYF,TRBV7-3,TRBD1,TRBJ2-3,-